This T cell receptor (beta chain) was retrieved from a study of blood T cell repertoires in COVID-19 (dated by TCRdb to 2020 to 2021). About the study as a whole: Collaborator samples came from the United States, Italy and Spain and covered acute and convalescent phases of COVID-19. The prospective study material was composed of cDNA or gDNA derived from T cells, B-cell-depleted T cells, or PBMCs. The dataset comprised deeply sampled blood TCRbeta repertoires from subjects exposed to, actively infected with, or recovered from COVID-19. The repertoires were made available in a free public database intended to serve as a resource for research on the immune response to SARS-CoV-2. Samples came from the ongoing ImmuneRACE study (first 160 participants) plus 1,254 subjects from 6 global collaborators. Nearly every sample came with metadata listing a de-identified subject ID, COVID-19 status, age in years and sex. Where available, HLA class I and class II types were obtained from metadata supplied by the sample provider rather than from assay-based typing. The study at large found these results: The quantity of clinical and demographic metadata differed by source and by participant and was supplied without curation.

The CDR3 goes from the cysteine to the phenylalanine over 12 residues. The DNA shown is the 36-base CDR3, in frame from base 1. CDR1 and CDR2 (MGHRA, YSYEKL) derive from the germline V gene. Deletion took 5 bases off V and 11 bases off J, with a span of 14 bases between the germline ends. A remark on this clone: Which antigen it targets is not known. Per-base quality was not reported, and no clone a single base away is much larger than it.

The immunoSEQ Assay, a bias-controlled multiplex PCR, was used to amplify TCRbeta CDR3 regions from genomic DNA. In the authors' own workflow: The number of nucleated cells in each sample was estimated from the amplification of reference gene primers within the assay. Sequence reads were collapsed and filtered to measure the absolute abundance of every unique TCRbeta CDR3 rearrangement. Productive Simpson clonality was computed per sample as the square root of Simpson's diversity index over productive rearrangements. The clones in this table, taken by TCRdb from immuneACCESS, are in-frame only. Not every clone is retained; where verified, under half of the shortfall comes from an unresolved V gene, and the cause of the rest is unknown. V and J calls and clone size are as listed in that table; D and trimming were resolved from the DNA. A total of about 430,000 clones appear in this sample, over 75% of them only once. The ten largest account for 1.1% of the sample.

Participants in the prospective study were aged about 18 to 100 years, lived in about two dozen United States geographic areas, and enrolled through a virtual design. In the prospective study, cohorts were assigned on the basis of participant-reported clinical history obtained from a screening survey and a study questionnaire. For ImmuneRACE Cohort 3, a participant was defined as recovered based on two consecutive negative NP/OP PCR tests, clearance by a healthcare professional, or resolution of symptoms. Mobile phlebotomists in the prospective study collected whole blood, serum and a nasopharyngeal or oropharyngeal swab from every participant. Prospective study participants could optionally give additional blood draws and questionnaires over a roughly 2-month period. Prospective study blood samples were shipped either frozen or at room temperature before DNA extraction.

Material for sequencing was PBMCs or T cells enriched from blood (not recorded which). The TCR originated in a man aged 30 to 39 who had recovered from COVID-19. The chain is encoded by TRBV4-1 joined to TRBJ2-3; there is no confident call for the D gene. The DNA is TGCGCCAGCAGCTCTGACGGCGGATTGCAGTATTTT. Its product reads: CASSSDGGLQYF.